This T cell receptor (beta chain) was captured in a study of regulatory T cells in long-lasting Graves disease. Study background: Antithyroid drugs had been taken by newly diagnosed Graves' patients for under 3 months. Study-wide points: Tissue studied was limited to peripheral blood, excluding thyroid tissue.

From germline, CDR1 is MNHNS and CDR2 SASEGT. V dropped 3 bases and J dropped 0; count of bases not matched to a gene: 14. The CDR3 runs 19 residues. Time point specified: newly diagnosed GD, antithyroid drugs for less than 3 months. Extracted PBMC RNA gave rise to the TCR library. Libraries of TCR beta came from iRepertoire HTBI primers plus Arm-PCR of CDR3 regions. TCRdb re-derived calls from the multiplex PCR reads in MiXCR, one entry per CDR3 protein. This sample carries some 410,000 distinct CDR3 sequences, 16% of them seen once, and the ten largest clones take about 10%. There are a few counts of this clonotype. Its antigen remains unidentified. In addition, the sample was reused for a study of T cells in Graves' hyperthyroidism and ophthalmopathy. In that study: With a duration under 2 months, the hyperthyroidism was newly diagnosed in patients aged 18 to 65.

The specimen comprised peripheral blood mononuclear cells (PBMCs), sampled at new diagnosis, from a patient treated with antithyroid drugs. The source is a woman aged 30 to 39 with Graves disease. V is TRBV6-1 and J is TRBJ1-2, with 9 bases identical to TRBD1. The CDR3 nucleotides read TGTGCCAGCAGTGATCCTTCACCGGGACAGGGATCGGCTAACTATGGCTACACCTTC. As protein: CASSDPSPGQGSANYGYTF.